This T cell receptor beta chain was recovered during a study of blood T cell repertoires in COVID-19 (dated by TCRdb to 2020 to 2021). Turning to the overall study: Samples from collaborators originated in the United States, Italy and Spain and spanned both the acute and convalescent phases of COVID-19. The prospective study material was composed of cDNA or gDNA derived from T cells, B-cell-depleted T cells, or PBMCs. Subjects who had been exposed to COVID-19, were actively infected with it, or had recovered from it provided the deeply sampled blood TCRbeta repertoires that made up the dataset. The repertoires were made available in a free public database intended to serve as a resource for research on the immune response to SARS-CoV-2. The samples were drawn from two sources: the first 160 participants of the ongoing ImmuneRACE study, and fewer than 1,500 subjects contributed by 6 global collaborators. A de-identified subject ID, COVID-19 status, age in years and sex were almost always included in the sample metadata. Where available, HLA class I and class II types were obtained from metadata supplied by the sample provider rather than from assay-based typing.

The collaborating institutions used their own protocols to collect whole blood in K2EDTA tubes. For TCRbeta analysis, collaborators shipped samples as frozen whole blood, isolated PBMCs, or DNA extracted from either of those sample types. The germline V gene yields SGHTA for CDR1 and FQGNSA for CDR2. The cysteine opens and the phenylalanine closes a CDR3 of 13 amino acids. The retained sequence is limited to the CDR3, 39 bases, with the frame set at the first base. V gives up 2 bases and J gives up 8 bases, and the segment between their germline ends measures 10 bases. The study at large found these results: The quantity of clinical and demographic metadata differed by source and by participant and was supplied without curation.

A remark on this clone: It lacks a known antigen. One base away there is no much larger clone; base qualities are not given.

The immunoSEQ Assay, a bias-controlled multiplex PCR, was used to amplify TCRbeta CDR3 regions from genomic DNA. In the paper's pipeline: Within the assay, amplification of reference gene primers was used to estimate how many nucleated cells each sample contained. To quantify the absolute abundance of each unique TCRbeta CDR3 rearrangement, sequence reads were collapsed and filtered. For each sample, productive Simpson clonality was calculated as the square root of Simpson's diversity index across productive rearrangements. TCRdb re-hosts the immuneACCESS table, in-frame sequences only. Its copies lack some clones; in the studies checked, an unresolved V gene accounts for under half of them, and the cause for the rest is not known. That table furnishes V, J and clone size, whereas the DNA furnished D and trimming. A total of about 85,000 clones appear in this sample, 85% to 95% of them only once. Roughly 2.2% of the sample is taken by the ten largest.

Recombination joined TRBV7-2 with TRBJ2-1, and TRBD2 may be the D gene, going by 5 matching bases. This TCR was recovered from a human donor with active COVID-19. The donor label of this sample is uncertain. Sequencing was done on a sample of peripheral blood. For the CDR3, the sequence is CASSLTRSDEQFF. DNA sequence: TGTGCCAGCAGCTTAACTAGAAGCGATGAGCAGTTCTTC.